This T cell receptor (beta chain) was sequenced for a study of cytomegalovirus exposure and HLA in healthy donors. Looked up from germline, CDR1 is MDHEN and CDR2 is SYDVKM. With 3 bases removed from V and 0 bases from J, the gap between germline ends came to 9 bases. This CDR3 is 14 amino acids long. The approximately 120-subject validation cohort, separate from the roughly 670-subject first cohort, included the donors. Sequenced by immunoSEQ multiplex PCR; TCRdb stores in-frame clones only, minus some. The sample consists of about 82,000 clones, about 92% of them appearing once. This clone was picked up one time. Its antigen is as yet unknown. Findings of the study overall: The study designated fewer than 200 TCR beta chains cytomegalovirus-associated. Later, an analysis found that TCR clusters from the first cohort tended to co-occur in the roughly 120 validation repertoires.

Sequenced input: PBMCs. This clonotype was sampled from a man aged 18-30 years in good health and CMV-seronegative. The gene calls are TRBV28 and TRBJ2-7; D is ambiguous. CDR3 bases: TGTGCCAGCAGTTTGGTGTCCAGCTCCTACGAGCAGTACTTC. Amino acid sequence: CASSLVSSSYEQYF.